Below are 9 T cell receptor beta chains sequenced from a single sample in a study of blood T cell repertoires in COVID-19 (dated by TCRdb to 2018 to 2021). The library was produced with the immunoSEQ multiplex PCR assay. TCRdb retrieved this table from immuneACCESS and kept in-frame rearrangements only. Not all clones are present; in checked studies, unresolved V genes account for under half, and no reason is known for the remainder. The sample yields 100,000 to 150,000 clones; about 85% were counted once. The top ten clones comprise about a quarter of the sample. The sequenced sample was peripheral blood. The origin of the receptors is an elderly woman with acute or convalescent COVID-19.

DNA for the CDR3: TGTGCTAGTGGTACCGTAGAGGATTCACCCCTCCACTTT. Amino acid sequence: CASGTVEDSPLHF. This chain uses TRBV12-5 with TRBJ1-6; D is unclear. Trimming removed 5 bases from V and 8 bases from J, with 10 bases in between. Germline lookup yields CDR1 LGHNT and CDR2 FRNRAP. The CDR3 contains 13 residues. Based on the CDR3 plus reference TRBV12-5 and TRBJ1-6, the full variable domain is DARVTQTPRHKVTEMGQEVTMRCQPILGHNTVFWYRQTMMQGLELLAYFRNRAPLDDSGMPKDRFSAEMPDATLATLKIQPSEPRDSAVYFCASGTVEDSPLHFGNGTRLTVT.

The chain has TRBV7-9 and TRBJ1-1, with D possibly matching TRBD1 (5 bases). CDR1 SEHNR and CDR2 FQNEAQ come from the germline V gene (reference sequence). This CDR3 is 14 amino acids long. The V end was cut by 3 bases, the J end by 7 bases, with 15 bases between. The DNA of the CDR3 is TGTGCCAGCAGCTTGGGGGGGAGTGACGGTGAAGCTTTCTTT. Its protein is CASSLGGSDGEAFF.

This clone was observed once. This sample also contains other DNA sequences that code for the same CDR3. The chain uses TRBV20-1 and TRBJ1-2, with D hard to call. Trimming pared 3 bases from V and 0 bases from J, leaving 8 bases between. CDR1 and CDR2 (germline): DFQATT, SNEGSKA (reference sequence). The CDR3 is 13 amino acids. For the CDR3, the DNA is TGCAGTGCTAGTCTCCCGGCTAACTATGGCTACACCTTC. It is translated as CSASLPANYGYTF.

The rearrangement uses TRBV2 and TRBJ1-5, with D unclear. The CDR3 spans 14 residues. V shed 3 bases and J shed 0 bases, with 6 bases lying between them. Germline V gene data show CDR1 as SNHLY and CDR2 as FYNNEI. The CDR3 loop is CASSDSYSNQPQHF. The CDR3 DNA is TGTGCCAGCAGTGACAGTTATAGCAATCAGCCCCAGCATTTT.

This chain joins TRBV5-1 and TRBJ2-5; D may be TRBD1 (5 bases). The length of the CDR3 is 15 residues. V was pared by 4 bases and J by 5 bases, with 18 bases between. Germline CDR1 is SGHRS and CDR2 is YFSETQ. This CDR3 reads CASSGNTGVTETQYF. The CDR3 nucleotides read TGCGCCAGCAGCGGGAACACAGGTGTAACGGAGACCCAGTACTTC.

This clone has just a few counts. The rearrangement links TRBV20-1 to TRBJ1-5, with 7 bases that match TRBD1. V dropped 5 bases and J dropped 15; count of bases not matched to a gene: 10. CDR1 and CDR2 from the germline V gene are DFQATT and SNEGSKA (reference sequence). The CDR3 loop spans 11 amino acids. The DNA of the CDR3 is TGCAGTGCTGATTTTGACAGGGTGGGGCATTTT. Protein product: CSADFDRVGHF.

The DNA for the CDR3 is TGTGCCAGCTCACCCGGACTCCTTATGCAGCCCCAGCATTTT. The encoded protein is CASSPGLLMQPQHF. The chain combines TRBV18 with TRBJ1-5; D not resolved. The V and J ends lost 3 bases and 7 bases respectively, with 13 bases between them. The CDR3 contains 14 residues. Germline V gene lookup returns CDR1 KGHSH and CDR2 LQKENI. The whole variable domain, remainder taken from reference TRBV18 and TRBJ1-5, is NAGVMQNPRHLVRRRGQEARLRCSPMKGHSHVYWYRQLPEEGLKFMVYLQKENIIDESGMPKERFSAEFPKEGPSILRIQQVVRGDSAAYFCASSPGLLMQPQHFGDGTRLSIL.

This clone was seen a few times. The chain recombines TRBV5-6 with TRBJ1-1; 7 bases are shared with TRBD1. Germline V CDR1 and CDR2: SGHDT, YYEEEE. The CDR3 is 14 amino acids. V dropped 5 bases and J dropped 9; count of bases not matched to a gene: 13. CDR3 sequence: CASRKTGEKNKAFF. In DNA form, the CDR3 reads TGTGCCAGCAGGAAAACAGGGGAGAAAAATAAAGCTTTCTTT.

The chain couples TRBV28 to TRBJ1-1, with TRBD1 as a possible D gene (5 bases). CDR3 length: 16 amino acids. Trimming stripped 3 bases from V and 4 bases from J, with 18 bases between. In germline, CDR1 is MDHEN, CDR2 SYDVKM. CDR3 sequence reads: CASSFRTGRGPTEAFF. CDR3 DNA: TGTGCCAGCAGTTTTCGAACAGGTCGTGGTCCCACTGAAGCTTTCTTT.